This T cell receptor (beta chain) was found in a study of cytomegalovirus exposure and HLA in healthy donors. Across the study: Unique TCRs from HLA-typed donors, 65 million to 85 million of them, were held in an early data release.

In germline, CDR1 is MGHRA, CDR2 YSYEKL. V dropped 9 bases and J dropped 2 bases, with 10 bases sitting between them. The length of the CDR3 is 12 residues. Remarks on this clone: What it binds is not known.

Study results and limitations: One variant, a missense change in DCLRE1C, was linked in a later analysis to TCR beta V- and J-gene trimming. Accurate prediction of HLA-A and HLA-B alleles (for most subjects) was reportedly achieved from TCR beta sequences. Listed as cytomegalovirus-associated were roughly 180 TCR beta chains.

A multiplex PCR was run with 60 Vbeta primers and 13 Jbeta primers. Clones were read by immunoSEQ multiplex PCR, and TCRdb kept only the in-frame ones, dropping some. The table has roughly 160,000 clones, just under 80% seen once; the top ten hold over 1%. Sequenced: PBMCs. The chain uses TRBV4-1 and TRBJ2-5, with D maybe TRBD2 (5 bases). This TCR was sampled from a woman in her forties or fifties in good health and CMV-seronegative. The chain's CDR3 is CARLGKQETQYF. Written as DNA, the CDR3 is TGCGCCAGACTAGGGAAACAAGAGACCCAGTACTTC.